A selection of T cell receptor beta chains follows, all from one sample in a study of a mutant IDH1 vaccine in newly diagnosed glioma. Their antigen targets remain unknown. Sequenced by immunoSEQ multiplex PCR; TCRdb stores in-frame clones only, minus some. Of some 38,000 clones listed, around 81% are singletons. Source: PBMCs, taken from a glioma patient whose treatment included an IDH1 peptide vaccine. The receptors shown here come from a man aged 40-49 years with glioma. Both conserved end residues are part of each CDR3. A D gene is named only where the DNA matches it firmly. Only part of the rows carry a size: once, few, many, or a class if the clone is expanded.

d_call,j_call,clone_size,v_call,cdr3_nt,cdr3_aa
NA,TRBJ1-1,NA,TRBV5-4,TGTGCCAGCAGCTTGGGGACGGGGATGAACACTGAAGCTTTCTTT,CASSLGTGMNTEAFF
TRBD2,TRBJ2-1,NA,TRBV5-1,TGCGCCAGCGGGCGATCCGGGACTAGCGGGATGTACAATGAGCAGTTCTTC,CASGRSGTSGMYNEQFF
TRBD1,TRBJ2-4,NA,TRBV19,TGTGCCAGTAGGGACAGGGGATTCAACATTCAGTACTTC,CASRDRGFNIQYF
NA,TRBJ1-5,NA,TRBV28,TGTGCCAGCAGTCTAACCTCCACAGGTGGTCAGCCCCAGCATTTT,CASSLTSTGGQPQHF
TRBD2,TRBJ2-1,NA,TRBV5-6,TGTGCCAGCAGCTTGGGACTAGCGGGGGGCAATGAGCAGTTCTTC,CASSLGLAGGNEQFF
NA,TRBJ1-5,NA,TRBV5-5,TGTGCCAGCAGCCGGCGAGGGGGGGACAATCAGCCCCAGCATTTT,CASSRRGGDNQPQHF
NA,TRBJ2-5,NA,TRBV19,TGTGCCACTGAGGGCCCGGAAGAGACCCAGTACTTC,CATEGPEETQYF
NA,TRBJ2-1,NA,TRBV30,TGTGCCTGGACCTGGGGGCGGGAGCGTGAGCAGTTCTTC,CAWTWGREREQFF
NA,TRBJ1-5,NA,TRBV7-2,TGTGCCAGCACCTCCGGACCGGGGAGCAATCAGCCCCAGCATTTT,CASTSGPGSNQPQHF
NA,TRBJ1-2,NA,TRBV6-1,TGTGCCAGCAATCTGGGGGTTGGCTACACCTTC,CASNLGVGYTF
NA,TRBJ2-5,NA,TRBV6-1,TGTGCCAGCAGTGTTGCCTGGACCCAGTACTTC,CASSVAWTQYF
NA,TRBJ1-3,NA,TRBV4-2,TGTGCCAGCAGCCAAGGAATTAGTGCGTCTGGAAACACCATATATTTT,CASSQGISASGNTIYF
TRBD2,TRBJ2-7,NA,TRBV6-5,TGTGCCAGCAGTTACCTAGCGGGAGGTCCCTACGAGCAGTACTTC,CASSYLAGGPYEQYF
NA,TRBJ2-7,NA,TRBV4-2,TGTGCCAGCAGCCGAGGCGCAGGGGCCTACGAGCAGTACTTC,CASSRGAGAYEQYF
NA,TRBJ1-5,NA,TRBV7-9,TGTGCCAGCAGCTCAGGGGACGGTCGACGGCCCCAGCATTTT,CASSSGDGRRPQHF
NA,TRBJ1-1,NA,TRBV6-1,TGTGCCAGCAATAAAGACGGTGGCACTGAAGCTTTCTTT,CASNKDGGTEAFF
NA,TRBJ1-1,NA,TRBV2,TGTGCCAGCAGTGACAGGGAGTACACTGAAGCTTTCTTT,CASSDREYTEAFF
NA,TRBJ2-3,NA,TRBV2,TGTGCCAGCAGTCCTAGGAGTCCCACAGGTACGCAGTATTTT,CASSPRSPTGTQYF
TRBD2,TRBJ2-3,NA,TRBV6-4,TGTGCCAGCAGTGTGACAGCGGGGGGGCGCACAGATACGCAGTATTTT,CASSVTAGGRTDTQYF
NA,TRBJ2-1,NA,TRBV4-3,TGCGCCAGCAGCCAAGTGGCCTTTACGGAGAACTACAATGAGCAGTTCTTC,CASSQVAFTENYNEQFF
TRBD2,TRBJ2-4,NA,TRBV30,TGTGCCTGGGGCCCCGGGCGGGGGGGCTTTGACATTCAGTACTTC,CAWGPGRGGFDIQYF
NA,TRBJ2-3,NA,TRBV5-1,TGCGCCAGCAGCTTTAGCCGAGATACGCAGTATTTT,CASSFSRDTQYF
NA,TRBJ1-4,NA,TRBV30,TGTGCCTGGGGCAGATCGAGGGGAAGTAGGGAAAAACTGTTTTTT,CAWGRSRGSREKLFF
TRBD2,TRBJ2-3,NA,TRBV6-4,TGTGCCAGCGGGACTAGCGGGGATTGGAATACGCAGTATTTT,CASGTSGDWNTQYF
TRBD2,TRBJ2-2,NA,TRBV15,TGTGCCACCAAACCTAGCGGGACGAACACCGGGGAGCTGTTTTTT,CATKPSGTNTGELFF
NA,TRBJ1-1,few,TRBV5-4,TGTGCCAGCAGCTTGCCTAATCTTGATAACACTGAAGCTTTCTTT,CASSLPNLDNTEAFF
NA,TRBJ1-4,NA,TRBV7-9,TGTGCCAGCAGCTTAGCGTCGAGGGACCGGGAAAAACTGTTTTTT,CASSLASRDREKLFF
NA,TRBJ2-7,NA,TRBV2,TGTGCCAGCAGTGAAGAGGGCGGCTACGAGCAGTACTTC,CASSEEGGYEQYF
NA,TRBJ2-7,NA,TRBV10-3,TGTGCCATCAGTGAGATGCGCGGATCCTACGAGCAGTACTTC,CAISEMRGSYEQYF